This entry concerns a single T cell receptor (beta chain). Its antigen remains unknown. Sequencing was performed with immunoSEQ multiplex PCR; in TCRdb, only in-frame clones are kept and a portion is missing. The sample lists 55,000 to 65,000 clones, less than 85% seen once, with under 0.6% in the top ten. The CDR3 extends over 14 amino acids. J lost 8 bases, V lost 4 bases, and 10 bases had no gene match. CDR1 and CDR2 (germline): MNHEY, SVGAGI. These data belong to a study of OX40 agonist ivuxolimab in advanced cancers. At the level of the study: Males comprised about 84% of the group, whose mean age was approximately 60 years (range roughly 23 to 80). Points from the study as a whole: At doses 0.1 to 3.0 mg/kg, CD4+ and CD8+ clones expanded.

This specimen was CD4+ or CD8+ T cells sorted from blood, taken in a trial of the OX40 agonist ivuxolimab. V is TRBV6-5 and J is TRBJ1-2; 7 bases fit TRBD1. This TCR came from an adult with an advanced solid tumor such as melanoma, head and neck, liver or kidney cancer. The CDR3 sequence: CASSSAGGEEGYTF. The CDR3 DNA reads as TGTGCCAGCAGTTCGGCAGGGGGGGAGGAAGGCTACACCTTC.